What follows describes a single TCR beta chain. What it binds is unknown. The source of the sample is a study of CD8 T cells in ankylosing spondylitis. Findings of the study overall: Peripheral blood samples showed relatively rare disease-linked clones, and these clones were CD8+. Prior work had noted some motif variants in reactive arthritis blood and synovial fluid. There was a TCR beta motif, made of several highly homologous variants, that appeared characteristic of ankylosing spondylitis blood.

TCRdb passed the 5' RACE reads through MiXCR, listing each CDR3 protein once. This sample has around 130,000 distinct CDR3 sequences, with roughly an eighth found just once. The sequence came from a female donor with ankylosing spondylitis or in good health (not recorded which). The sequenced sample consisted of blood, either unsorted or a sorted T cell fraction (not recorded which).

The CDR3 sequence: CASSPHSGQSNTEAFF. For the CDR3, the DNA is TGTGCCAGTAGTCCCCACTCTGGACAGTCGAACACTGAAGCTTTCTTT. The chain combines TRBV19 with TRBJ1-1; TRBD1 is a possible D gene (6 bases). The CDR3 is made up of 16 amino acids. Germline CDR1 is LNHDA and CDR2 is SQIVND (reference sequence). V lost 5 bases and J 1 base, leaving 17 bases between the germline ends.